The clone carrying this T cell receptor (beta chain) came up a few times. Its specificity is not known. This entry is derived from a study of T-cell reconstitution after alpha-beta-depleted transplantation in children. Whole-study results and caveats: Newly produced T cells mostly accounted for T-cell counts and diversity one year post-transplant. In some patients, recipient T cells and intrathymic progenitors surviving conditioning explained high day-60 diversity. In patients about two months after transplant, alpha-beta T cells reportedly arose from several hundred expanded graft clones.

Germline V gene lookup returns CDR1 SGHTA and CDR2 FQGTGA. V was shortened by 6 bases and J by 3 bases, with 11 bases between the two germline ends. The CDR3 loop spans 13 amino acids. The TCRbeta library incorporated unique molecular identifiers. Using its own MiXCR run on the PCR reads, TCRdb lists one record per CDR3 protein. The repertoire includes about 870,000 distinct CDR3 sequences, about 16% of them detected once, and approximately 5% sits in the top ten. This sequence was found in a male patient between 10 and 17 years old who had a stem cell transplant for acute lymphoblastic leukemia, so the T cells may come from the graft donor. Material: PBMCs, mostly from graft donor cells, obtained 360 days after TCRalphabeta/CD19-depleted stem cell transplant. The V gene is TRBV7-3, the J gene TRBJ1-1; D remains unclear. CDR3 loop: CASSTGVYTEAFF. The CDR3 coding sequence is TGTGCCAGCAGTACCGGGGTGTACACTGAAGCTTTCTTT.